This is a list of T cell receptor beta chains from one sample in a study of somatic mutations in cytotoxic T cells in rheumatoid arthritis. The assay was immunoSEQ multiplex PCR, and TCRdb's table has in-frame clones only and misses some. In the table there are about 10,000 clones, just over 90% of which are singletons. The sequenced sample was CD8+ T cells sorted from blood. These TCRs come from a woman between 18 and 29 years old with rheumatoid arthritis. CDR3s include the opening cysteine and the closing phenylalanine or tryptophan. D genes are given only for firm matches. Clone size is not always given. Where it is, it says once, few, many or a class for expanded clones.

v_call	d_call	clone_size	j_call	cdr3_nt	cdr3_aa
TRBV5-6	NA	NA	TRBJ2-1	TGTGCCAGCAGCTTCAAGACTACCATCTACAATGAGCAGTTCTTC	CASSFKTTIYNEQFF
TRBV28	NA	NA	TRBJ1-5	TGTGCCAGCAGTTTCCTTCCCCTAGTGGCCCAGCATTTT	CASSFLPLVAQHF
TRBV9	TRBD2	NA	TRBJ2-1	TGTGCCAGCAGCGTTCCCTCCGGGACTAGCGGGTCGGTAAGTTCCTACAATGAGCAGTTCTTC	CASSVPSGTSGSVSSYNEQFF
TRBV7-6	NA	NA	TRBJ2-4	TGTGCCAGCAGCCCCGTAGTAGCACTCACCTTAGCCAAAAACATTCAGTACTTC	CASSPVVALTLAKNIQYF
TRBV28	TRBD1	NA	TRBJ1-1	TGTGCCACCCGGACAGGGGCGAACACTGAAGCTTTCTTT	CATRTGANTEAFF
TRBV27	TRBD1	NA	TRBJ1-5	TGTGCCAGCAGTTTGGCGGGCGTCACCGGGACAGCGAATCAGCCCCAGCATTTT	CASSLAGVTGTANQPQHF
TRBV27	TRBD1	NA	TRBJ1-1	TGTGCCAGCAGTCCGCCCCGGACAGGTTTGAACACTGAAGCTTTCTTT	CASSPPRTGLNTEAFF
TRBV6-5	TRBD1	once	TRBJ2-7	TGTGCCAGCAGTTCGACAGGGGACGAGCAGTACTTC	CASSSTGDEQYF
TRBV1	NA	NA	TRBJ2-3	TGCACCAGCAGCCGCCGAACTAGCGGGCGCACAGATACGCAGTATTTT	CTSSRRTSGRTDTQYF
TRBV28	NA	NA	TRBJ2-4	TGTGCCAGCAGGTTCTCGTGGGGCGCCAAAAACATTCAGTACTTC	CASRFSWGAKNIQYF
TRBV7-8	NA	NA	TRBJ2-6	TGTGCCAGCAGGCAGAACAGGGAGACTGGGGCCAACGTCCTGACTTTC	CASRQNRETGANVLTF
TRBV7-6	NA	NA	TRBJ1-1	TGTGCCAGCAGACCTGGGGGGGGCACTGAAGCTTTCTTT	CASRPGGGTEAFF
TRBV7-9	NA	NA	TRBJ1-1	TGTGCCAGCAGCCCCGAGCGGGACACCACTGAAGCTTTCTTT	CASSPERDTTEAFF
TRBV5-4	TRBD2	NA	TRBJ2-5	TGTGCCAGCAGCTCCCGAGCGGGGGGAACTCCCGAGACCCAGTACTTC	CASSSRAGGTPETQYF
TRBV9	TRBD2	NA	TRBJ2-1	TGTGCCAGCAGCCCCGATATGGCTAGCGGATACAATGAGCAGTTCTTC	CASSPDMASGYNEQFF
TRBV7-3	TRBD2	NA	TRBJ2-1	TGTGCCAGCAGCGACCGCGGGAGGGCGTCCTACAATGAGCAGTTCTTC	CASSDRGRASYNEQFF
TRBV19	TRBD1	NA	TRBJ2-4	TGTGCCAGTAGTATAGCCCCAGGGGGAATAGCCAAAAACATTCAGTACTTC	CASSIAPGGIAKNIQYF
TRBV5-6	NA	once	TRBJ1-1	TGTGCCAGCAGCTTGGGGACAGCCTTGAACACTGAAGCTTTCTTT	CASSLGTALNTEAFF
TRBV6-5	TRBD1	NA	TRBJ1-2	TGTGCCAGCAGCTGGGACAGAGATAACTATGGCTACACCTTC	CASSWDRDNYGYTF
TRBV6-5	NA	NA	TRBJ2-3	TGTGCCAGCAGTTACTACGGGGGTAGCACAGATACGCAGTATTTT	CASSYYGGSTDTQYF
TRBV5-1	NA	NA	TRBJ2-7	TGCGCCAGCAGCTTGGCCGCGGGGGCGGCCTCCTCCTACGAGCAGTACTTC	CASSLAAGAASSYEQYF
TRBV19	TRBD1	NA	TRBJ1-3	TGTGCCAGTAGTATAGGGGACAGGGCCTGGACTCTGGAAAACACCATATATTTT	CASSIGDRAWTLENTIYF
TRBV9	NA	NA	TRBJ2-5	TGTGCCAGCAGCGTAGCGGGACGAGGGGGACCCCAAGAGACCCAGTACTTC	CASSVAGRGGPQETQYF
TRBV28	TRBD1	NA	TRBJ1-5	TGTGCCAGCAGTTTTAAGGGGGGGACAGGGGACCAGCCCCAGCATTTT	CASSFKGGTGDQPQHF
TRBV2	NA	NA	TRBJ1-1	TGTGCCAGCAGCCGAGGGATGAACACTGAAGCTTTCTTT	CASSRGMNTEAFF
TRBV28	TRBD2	NA	TRBJ2-1	TGTGCCAGCAGCATAGCGGGAGGGTTCTATTCCTACAATGAGCAGTTCTTC	CASSIAGGFYSYNEQFF
TRBV6-1	NA	NA	TRBJ1-2	TGTGCCAGCAGTATACGAAGCGTGGCATTGGATGGCTACACCTTC	CASSIRSVALDGYTF
TRBV27	NA	NA	TRBJ2-3	TGTGCCAGCAGTTTGGGGACACGCAGCACAGATACGCAGTATTTT	CASSLGTRSTDTQYF
TRBV11-3	NA	NA	TRBJ2-5	TGTGCCAGCAGCTACCATCAGGGTATCGAAGAGACCCAGTACTTC	CASSYHQGIEETQYF
TRBV27	NA	NA	TRBJ2-7	TGTGCCAGCAGTTTAAGAGCCCCGGCGGCTCGAAACTACGAGCAGTACTTC	CASSLRAPAARNYEQYF
TRBV28	TRBD1	NA	TRBJ1-2	TGTGCCAGCAGCTCGGGACAGGGGAGCTATGGCTACACCTTC	CASSSGQGSYGYTF
TRBV25-1	NA	NA	TRBJ1-2	TGTGCCACACACAGCGGAATGGGCTATGGCTACACCTTC	CATHSGMGYGYTF
TRBV5-6	NA	once	TRBJ1-6	TGTGCCAGCAGCTTAGACAGCAGTAATTCACCCCTCCACTTT	CASSLDSSNSPLHF
TRBV6-1	TRBD1	once	TRBJ2-4	TGTGCCAGCAGTGTCGACAGGGGCAAAAACATTCAGTACTTC	CASSVDRGKNIQYF
TRBV19	NA	NA	TRBJ2-1	TGTGCCAGTAGTATAGCAGGGTCCGGCTACAATGAGCAGTTCTTC	CASSIAGSGYNEQFF
TRBV28	TRBD1	NA	TRBJ2-6	TGTGCCAGCAGTCCGACAGGGAACTCTGGGGCCAACGTCCTGACTTTC	CASSPTGNSGANVLTF
TRBV5-4	TRBD1	NA	TRBJ1-1	TGTGCCAGCAGCTTAGGACAGGGCTTCTACACTGAAGCTTTCTTT	CASSLGQGFYTEAFF
TRBV19	NA	NA	TRBJ1-5	TGTGCCAGTAGTAGCGGGGACCGGGAGCCCCAGCATTTT	CASSSGDREPQHF